This TCR beta chain was recovered during a study of T cells expressing NK-cell markers. Turning to the study itself: The authors derived TCR beta repertoires from sorted CD3+CD56+NKG2C+, CD3+CD56+NKG2C- and CD3+CD56-NKG2C+ T cells. General observations from the study: For a handful of donors, these clonotypes were likewise the leading ones in the CD3+CD56-NKG2C+ fraction. NKG2C+ dominant clonotype frequencies in six or seven donors were roughly 1.0-7.0% of CD8+ T cells.

Worth noting for this clonotype: Antigen specificity is unknown.

After re-calling the 5' RACE reads, TCRdb lists one entry per CDR3 protein, DNA absent. The sample includes roughly 450,000 distinct CDR3 sequences. The sequence was collected from a woman in her forties or fifties in good health. Input material: blood T cells: a sorted CD56 or NKG2C T cell subset, CD4+ or CD8+ T cells, or bulk PBMC T cells (not recorded which).

The CDR3 is CASSFRTSESQYF. The gene calls are TRBV12-3 or TRBV12-4 and TRBJ2-5; TCRdb lists TRBD2, though no DNA is available to test this call. The CDR3 totals 13 residues.